The 23 T cell receptor beta chains given below trace back to one sample, sequenced in a study of T-cell reconstitution after alpha-beta-depleted transplantation in children. These TCRs' antigens remain unknown. Study-wide points: Newly generated T cells supplied most T-cell counts and diversity one year post-transplant.

A TCRbeta library incorporating unique molecular identifiers was prepared. TCRdb reprocessed the PCR reads with MiXCR, giving one entry per CDR3 protein. The data hold about 300,000 distinct CDR3 sequences, with roughly 8.2% observed a single time. The source was peripheral blood, collected 360 days after TCRalphabeta/CD19-depleted stem cell transplant. The source is a female patient between 2 and 15 years old who had a stem cell transplant for Fanconi anemia, so the T cells may come from the graft donor.

The rearrangement links TRBV27 to TRBJ2-1; D perhaps matches TRBD1 (5 bases). Trimming removed 0 bases at V and 6 bases at J, with 9 bases between. CDR1 is MNHEY and CDR2 is SMNVEV in the germline V gene (reference sequence). The CDR3 spans 14 residues. CDR3 amino acids: CASSLSPGINEQFF. The CDR3 bases are TGTGCCAGCAGTTTATCGCCAGGGATCAATGAGCAGTTCTTC.

This clonotype occurred many times. The V call is TRBV21-1, the J call TRBJ2-7; the table's D call of TRBD2 was not tested on the DNA. TRBV21-1 corresponds to a pseudogene. CDR3 length: 18 amino acids. In DNA form, the CDR3 reads TGTGCCAGCAGCAAAGAGTGGCTAGCGGTCCATAGCTCCTACGAGCAGTACTTC. Translated: CASSKEWLAVHSSYEQYF.

This clonotype has ten or more counts. V is TRBV6-2 or TRBV6-3 and J is TRBJ2-1; 11 nucleotides line up with TRBD2. The trim removed 6 bases at V and 3 bases at J, leaving 4 bases unmatched. Per the germline V gene, CDR1 is MNHEY and CDR2 is SVGEGT. The CDR3 has 15 residues. The CDR3 protein is CASSYTSGGYNEQFF. DNA of the CDR3: TGTGCCAGCAGCTACACTAGCGGGGGCTACAATGAGCAGTTCTTC.

This clonotype has at least ten counts. The rearrangement joins TRBV6-5 to TRBJ2-3; D may match TRBD1 or TRBD2 (5 bases each). The V gene's germline CDR1 is MNHEY and CDR2 SVGAGI. The CDR3 extends over 15 amino acids. With 6 bases removed from V and 2 bases from J, the gap between germline ends came to 15 bases. The CDR3 nucleotides are TGTGCCAGCAGCTACCGGGACCTCCACACAGATACGCAGTATTTT. It translates to CASSYRDLHTDTQYF.

This clonotype was observed a handful of times. The chain links TRBV20-1 to TRBJ2-3; 7 bases fit TRBD2. This CDR3 comprises 14 residues. Looked up from germline, CDR1 is DFQATT and CDR2 is SNEGSKA (reference sequence). With 3 bases clipped from V and 2 bases from J, the junction kept 5 bases outside the gene matches. CDR3 in amino acids: CSASAAGVTDTQYF. The CDR3 DNA reads TGCAGTGCTAGTGCCGCGGGGGTCACAGATACGCAGTATTTT.

The chain combines TRBV4-2 with TRBJ1-2; 8 bases map to TRBD1. V was clipped by 1 base and J by 4 bases; unmatched bases: 5. CDR1 is LGHNA, CDR2 YNFKEQ, per germline. CDR3 length: 15 residues. The CDR3 bases are TGTGCCAGCAGCCAAGCGGGACAGGCCAGCTATGGCTACACCTTC. This encodes CASSQAGQASYGYTF.

Details on this clonotype: A single base separates this from a much larger clone, so it may be a read error. The rearrangement joins TRBV7-3 to TRBJ2-1; D gene unclear. From germline, CDR1 is SGHTA and CDR2 FQGTGA. This CDR3 is built from 16 residues. For the CDR3, the DNA is TGTGCCAGCAGCTTAAGGGCCCTCAGCTCCTACAATGATCAGTTCTTC. Amino acids: CASSLRALSSYNDQFF. The full variable domain, in which reference TRBV7-3 and TRBJ2-1 provide the parts outside the CDR3, is GAGVSQTPSNKVTEKGKYVELRCDPISGHTALYWYRQSLGQGPEFLIYFQGTGAADDSGLPNDRFFAVRPEGSVSTLKIQRTERGDSAVYLCASSLRALSSYNDQFFGPGTRLTVL.

Details on this clonotype: A read error may account for a junction end that differs from germline. The genes are TRBV4-1 and TRBJ2-5; D is possibly TRBD1 or TRBD2 (6 bases each). Germline values: CDR1 MGHRA, CDR2 YSYEKL. CDR3 size: 17 residues. In DNA, the CDR3 is TGCGCCAGCAGTCAAGATCCAGTGGGGGGCCCCCAAGAGACCCAGTACTTC. Translation gives CASSQDPVGGPQETQYF.

This clonotype was recorded many times. This sequence joins TRBV6-5 and TRBJ1-5; D gene ambiguous. CDR1 is MNHEY and CDR2 is SVGAGI in the germline V gene. There are 16 residues in the CDR3. V shed 0 bases and J shed 0 bases, with 9 bases lying between them. CDR3 sequence reads: CASSYSIKVSNQPQHF. The CDR3 bases are TGTGCCAGCAGTTACTCAATAAAGGTTAGCAATCAGCCCCAGCATTTT.

Ten or more counts support this clonotype. As DNA, the CDR3 is TGCAGCGTCTCGAGGGGGGATGAAAAACTGTTTTTT. Its protein product is CSVSRGDEKLFF. This chain joins TRBV29-1 and TRBJ1-4, with D perhaps TRBD1 (6 bases). Trimming shortened V by 6 bases and J by 6 bases, and 11 bases separated the two germline ends. The CDR3 is made up of 12 amino acids. Looked up from germline, CDR1 is SQVTM and CDR2 is ANQGSEA.

This clonotype has just a few counts. The V call is TRBV5-1, the J call TRBJ2-7; tentatively, D is TRBD1 (5 bases). The germline gives CDR1 SGHRS, CDR2 YFSETQ. This CDR3 is 13 amino acids long. The V end was cut by 0 bases, the J end by 5 bases, with 9 bases between. CDR3 sequence (DNA): TGCGCCAGCAGCTTGGGACCCAGGGACGAGCAGTACTTC. It translates to CASSLGPRDEQYF.

This clonotype was seen only a few times. The chain uses TRBV6-5 and TRBJ1-2, with TRBD1 as a possible D gene (6 bases). This CDR3 is 17 amino acids long. V was cut by 2 bases and J by 7 bases, with 23 bases left in between. Germline loops: CDR1 MNHEY, CDR2 SVGAGI. The CDR3 sequence: CASSYPPLTGGYSGYTF. DNA for the CDR3: TGTGCCAGCAGTTACCCCCCTCTGACAGGAGGGTACTCTGGCTACACCTTC.

J is TRBJ2-2 and V is TRBV28, with D perhaps TRBD1 (5 bases). CDR3 length equals 14 residues. The germline gives CDR1 MDHEN, CDR2 SYDVKM. V gave up 5 bases and J gave up 3 bases, with 10 bases separating them. The CDR3 spells CASSKIRDTGELFF. The DNA for the CDR3 is TGTGCCAGCAGTAAAATCAGGGACACCGGGGAGCTGTTTTTT.

Comment on this clonotype: One end of the junction is discordant with germline, which a read error may explain. The chain uses TRBV12-3 or TRBV12-4 and TRBJ2-2; TRBD2 matches at 10 bases. The CDR3 length is 18 residues. The CDR3 loop reads CAISLLPSGGLNTGELFF. As DNA, the CDR3 is TGTGCCATCAGTTTACTGCCTAGCGGGGGCCTCAACACCGGGGAGCTGTTTTTT.

The sample holds many counts of this clonotype. J is TRBJ2-7 and V is TRBV5-1; no reliable D call. CDR3 length equals 13 residues. V lost 0 bases and J 3 bases, leaving 7 bases between the germline ends. CDR1 is SGHRS, CDR2 YFSETQ, per germline. CDR3 sequence reads: CASSLEPFYEQYF. The CDR3 DNA follows: TGCGCCAGCAGCTTGGAGCCCTTCTACGAGCAGTACTTC.

This clonotype was counted at least ten times. The genes are TRBV5-1 and TRBJ2-7; 9 bases line up with TRBD1. The V gene's germline CDR1 is SGHRS and CDR2 YFSETQ. This CDR3 spans 15 amino acids. V trimming: 4 bases; J trimming: 7 bases; junction bases outside the gene matches: 12. The CDR3 region has the DNA TGCGCCAGCAGCGAAGGGACAGGGACAGTGGGAGAGCAGTACTTC. Protein sequence: CASSEGTGTVGEQYF.

At least ten counts were recorded for this clonotype. The rearrangement joins TRBV28 to TRBJ2-3; 9 nucleotides match TRBD2. Germline values: CDR1 MDHEN, CDR2 SYDVKM. V was clipped by 3 bases and J by 7 bases; unmatched bases: 11. CDR3 length: 16 amino acids. CDR3 DNA: TGTGCCAGCAGTTTTGGTGGGCTAGCGGGACTGAATACGCAGTATTTT. The encoded protein is CASSFGGLAGLNTQYF. Full variable domain (remainder filled in from reference TRBV28 and TRBJ2-3): DVKVTQSSRYLVKRTGEKVFLECVQDMDHENMFWYRQDPGLGLRLIYFSYDVKMKEKGDIPEGYSVSREKKERFSLILESASTNQTSMYLCASSFGGLAGLNTQYFGPGTRLTVL.

This clonotype has ten or more counts. The rearrangement uses TRBV27 and TRBJ2-7, with D tentatively TRBD2 (6 bases). The CDR3 covers 15 residues. The germline gives CDR1 MNHEY, CDR2 SMNVEV (reference sequence). V dropped 5 bases and J dropped 5 bases, with 19 bases sitting between them. CDR3: CASSHRLDSAHEQYF. CDR3 nucleotide sequence: TGTGCCAGCAGTCACCGACTAGATTCGGCCCACGAGCAGTACTTC.

V and J are TRBV20-1 and TRBJ2-7; D perhaps matches TRBD2 (6 bases). This CDR3 contains 12 residues. The ends were cut back, 3 bases at V and 1 base at J, with 7 bases in the middle. Germline V gene lookup returns CDR1 DFQATT and CDR2 SNEGSKA (reference sequence). CDR3 DNA: TGCAGTGCTAGTGGACTATCCTACGAGCAGTACTTC. Its translation: CSASGLSYEQYF.

The chain carries TRBV5-1 and TRBJ2-3, with D possibly matching TRBD2 (6 bases). The CDR3 extends over 16 amino acids. Per the germline V gene, CDR1 is SGHRS and CDR2 is YFSETQ. Trimming pared 0 bases from V and 4 bases from J, leaving 15 bases between. The CDR3 loop reads CASSLDPGARPDTQYF. The CDR3 nucleotides are TGCGCCAGCAGCTTGGATCCGGGAGCCCGTCCAGATACGCAGTATTTT.

The chain is built from TRBV7-8 and TRBJ1-5; D possibly corresponds to TRBD1 (5 bases). With 4 bases removed from V and 4 bases from J, the gap between germline ends came to 14 bases. CDR1 SGHVS and CDR2 FQNEAQ come from the germline V gene. The CDR3 spans 15 residues. DNA for the CDR3: TGTGCCAGCAGCTCCTCCCGGGGCGTTAATCAGCCCCAGCATTTT. Translation: CASSSSRGVNQPQHF.

The rearrangement joins TRBV20-1 to TRBJ2-7, with TRBD1 matching over 8 bases. In germline, CDR1 is DFQATT, CDR2 SNEGSKA (reference sequence). J lost 4 bases, V lost 3 bases, and 8 bases had no gene match. CDR3 size: 14 residues. CDR3 coding DNA: TGCAGTGCTAGTTCTAGGACAGGGTTGTACGAGCAGTACTTC. Translation gives CSASSRTGLYEQYF.

Many counts were recorded for this clonotype. V usage is TRBV28 and J usage is TRBJ1-2; a possible D gene is TRBD1 (5 bases). Trimming removed 5 bases at V and 4 bases at J, with 11 bases between. CDR3 length: 13 amino acids. Germline-derived CDR1 and CDR2 are MDHEN and SYDVKM. The CDR3 DNA is TGTGCCAGCAGTCCCAACGGGGGCTATGGCTACACCTTC. Its translation: CASSPNGGYGYTF.